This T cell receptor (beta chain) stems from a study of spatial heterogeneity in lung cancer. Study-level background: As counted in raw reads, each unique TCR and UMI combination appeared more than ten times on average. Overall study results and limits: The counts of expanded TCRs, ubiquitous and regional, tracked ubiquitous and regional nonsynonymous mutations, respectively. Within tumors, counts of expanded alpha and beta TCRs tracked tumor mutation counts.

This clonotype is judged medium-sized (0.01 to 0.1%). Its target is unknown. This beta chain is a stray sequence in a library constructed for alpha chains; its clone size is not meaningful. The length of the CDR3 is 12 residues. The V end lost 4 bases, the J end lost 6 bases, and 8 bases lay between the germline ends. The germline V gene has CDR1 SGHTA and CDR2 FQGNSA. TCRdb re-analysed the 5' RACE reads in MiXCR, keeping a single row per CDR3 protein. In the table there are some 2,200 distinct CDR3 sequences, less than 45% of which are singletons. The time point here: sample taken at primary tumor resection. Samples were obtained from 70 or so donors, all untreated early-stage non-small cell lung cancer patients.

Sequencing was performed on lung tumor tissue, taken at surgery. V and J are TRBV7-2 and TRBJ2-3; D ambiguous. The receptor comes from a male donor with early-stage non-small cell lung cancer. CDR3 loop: CASSYYGDTQYF. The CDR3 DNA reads TGTGCCAGCAGCTACTACGGGGATACGCAGTATTTT.